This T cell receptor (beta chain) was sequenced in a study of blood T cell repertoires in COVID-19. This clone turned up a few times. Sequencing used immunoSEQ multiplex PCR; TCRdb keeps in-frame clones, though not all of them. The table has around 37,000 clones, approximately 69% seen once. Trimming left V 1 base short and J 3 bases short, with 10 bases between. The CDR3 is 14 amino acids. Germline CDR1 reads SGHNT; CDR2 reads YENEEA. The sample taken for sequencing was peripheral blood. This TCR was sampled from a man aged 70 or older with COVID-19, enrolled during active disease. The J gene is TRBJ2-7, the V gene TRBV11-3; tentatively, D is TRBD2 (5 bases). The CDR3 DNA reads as TGTGCCAGCAGCTTAGGAGGGAAAAACTACGAGCAGTACTTC. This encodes CASSLGGKNYEQYF. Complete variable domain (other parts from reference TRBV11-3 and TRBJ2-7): EAGVVQSPRYKIIEKKQPVAFWCNPISGHNTLYWYLQNLGQGPELLIRYENEEAVDDSQLPKDRFSAERLKGVDSTLKIQPAELGDSAVYLCASSLGGKNYEQYFGPGTRLTVT.